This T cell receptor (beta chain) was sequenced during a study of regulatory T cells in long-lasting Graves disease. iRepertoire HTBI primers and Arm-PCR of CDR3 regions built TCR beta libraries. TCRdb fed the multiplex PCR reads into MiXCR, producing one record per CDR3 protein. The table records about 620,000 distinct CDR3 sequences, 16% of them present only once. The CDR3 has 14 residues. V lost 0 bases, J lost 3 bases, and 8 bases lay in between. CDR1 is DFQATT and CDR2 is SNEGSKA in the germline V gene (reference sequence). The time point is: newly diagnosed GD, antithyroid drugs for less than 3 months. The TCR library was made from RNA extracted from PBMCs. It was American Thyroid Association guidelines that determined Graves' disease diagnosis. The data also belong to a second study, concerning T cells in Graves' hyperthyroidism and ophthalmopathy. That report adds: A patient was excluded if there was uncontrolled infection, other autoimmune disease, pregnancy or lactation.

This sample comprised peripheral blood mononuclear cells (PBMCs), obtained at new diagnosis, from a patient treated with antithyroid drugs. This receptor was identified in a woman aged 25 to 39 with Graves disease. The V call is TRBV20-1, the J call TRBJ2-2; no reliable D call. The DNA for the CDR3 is TGCAGTGCTAGAGAGCAAACATACACCGGGGAGCTGTTTTTT. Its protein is CSAREQTYTGELFF.